This entry lists 26 T cell receptor beta chains sequenced from one sample in a study of human T cells and chemical hapten exposure. TCRdb independently ran MiXCR on the RACE reads; one entry per CDR3 protein. This sample carries about 68,000 distinct CDR3 sequences, 10% to 11% of them seen once, and the ten largest clones take approximately 5.5%. This sample's time point: pre-sensitization, week 0. Treatment defined: therapeutic diphenylcyclopropenone sensitization with weekly scalp DPC. The sequences come from whole blood, collected in connection with sensitization to the hapten diphenylcyclopropenone (DPC). The source is a woman aged 45-60 years with alopecia areata. Some clones in this sample may be carry-over from other donors' samples.

Ten or more counts support this clonotype. This rearrangement joins TRBV20-1 to TRBJ1-5, with 10 bases lining up with TRBD1. CDR3 length: 14 residues. CDR1 is DFQATT, CDR2 SNEGSKA, per germline (reference sequence). Trimming took 3 bases from V and 1 from J; bases not matched to a gene: 0. The CDR3 is CSARGQGSNQPQHF. The CDR3 bases are TGCAGTGCTAGGGGACAGGGGAGCAATCAGCCCCAGCATTTT.

The rearrangement uses TRBV29-1 and TRBJ2-1, with D possibly being TRBD1 (5 bases). The germline V and J ends were trimmed by 7 bases and 7 bases, with 29 bases remaining between them. CDR1 and CDR2 (germline): SQVTM, ANQGSEA. CDR3 length: 17 residues. CDR3 region: CSAGDKGLGSRLNEQFF. For the CDR3, the DNA is TGCAGCGCAGGAGACAAGGGGTTGGGATCCCGTTTAAATGAGCAGTTCTTC.

V usage is TRBV20-1 and J usage is TRBJ1-3; D remains ambiguous. CDR1 is DFQATT, CDR2 SNEGSKA, per germline (reference sequence). The CDR3 runs to 13 residues. The V end was cut by 6 bases, the J end by 2 bases, with 11 bases between. CDR3 amino acids: CSAPAAPGNTIYF. DNA of the CDR3: TGCAGTGCCCCGGCCGCTCCTGGAAACACCATATATTTT.

The rearrangement links TRBV29-1 to TRBJ1-2; no reliable D call. Germline V lookup: CDR1 SQVTM, CDR2 ANQGSEA. This CDR3 is built from 13 residues. V lost 6 bases to trimming and J lost 4 bases, with 15 bases between them. The CDR3 loop reads CSVAAPEGYGYTF. The DNA of the CDR3 is TGCAGCGTCGCCGCTCCGGAGGGCTATGGCTACACCTTC.

In this sample, this clonotype turned up many times. The V and J genes are TRBV7-9 and TRBJ1-2, with D maybe TRBD1 (6 bases). The germline CDR1 and CDR2 sequences are SEHNR and FQNEAQ (reference sequence). The CDR3 spans 15 residues. V was shortened by 5 bases and J by 8 bases, with 21 bases between the two germline ends. In DNA, the CDR3 is TGTGCCAGCAGCGACTCCGGGACAATGTCCCTCGGCTACACCTTC. It yields the protein CASSDSGTMSLGYTF.

This clonotype was observed a few times. The rearrangement links TRBV4-3 to TRBJ2-2; D may be TRBD1 (6 bases). Germline V gives CDR1 LGHNA, CDR2 YSLEER. Trimming left V 6 bases short and J 4 bases short, with 18 bases between. This CDR3 has 16 residues. Here the CDR3 DNA reads TGCGCCAGCAGTCGTACCCGGGACACTATCACCGGGGAGCTGTTTTTT. Protein: CASSRTRDTITGELFF.

This clonotype was seen only a few times. This sequence joins TRBV5-5 and TRBJ1-2; 7 bases fit TRBD1. This CDR3 has 17 residues. Germline V gene data show CDR1 as SGHKS and CDR2 as YYEKEE (reference sequence). Unmatched junction bases numbered 9, after V lost 0 bases and J lost 1 base. Here the CDR3 reads CASSLAPDRANNYGYTF. Written as DNA, the CDR3 is TGTGCCAGCAGCTTGGCCCCCGACAGGGCGAATAACTATGGCTACACCTTC.

In its sample, this clonotype ranks as medium-sized. The chain has TRBV7-2 and TRBJ1-1; D call uncertain. Trimming left V 1 base short and J 4 bases short, with 13 bases between. The CDR3 loop spans 15 amino acids. Germline-derived CDR1 and CDR2 are SGHTA and FQGNSA. The CDR3 DNA follows: TGTGCCAGCAGCTTAGGGGTCCCCGCGAGCACTGAAGCTTTCTTT. It specifies CASSLGVPASTEAFF. The full variable domain, completed using reference TRBV7-2 and TRBJ1-1, is GAGVSQSPSNKVTEKGKDVELRCDPISGHTALYWYRQSLGQGLEFLIYFQGNSAPDKSGLPSDRFSAERTGGSVSTLTIQRTQQEDSAVYLCASSLGVPASTEAFFGQGTRLTVV.

This clonotype has ten or more counts. V is TRBV20-1 and J is TRBJ2-3; 7 bases fit TRBD1. The trim removed 6 bases at V and 3 bases at J, leaving 9 bases unmatched. Per the germline V gene, CDR1 is DFQATT and CDR2 is SNEGSKA (reference sequence). This CDR3 has 14 amino acids. The CDR3 coding sequence is TGCAGTGCAAGTGACAGGGCCCCAACAGATACGCAGTATTTT. Encoded protein: CSASDRAPTDTQYF.

This clonotype was seen more than once but under ten times. This rearrangement joins TRBV6-5 to TRBJ2-7; D assignment may be TRBD1 or TRBD2 (7 bases each). V lost 6 bases and J lost 6, with 18 bases in between. The CDR3 contains 14 residues. Germline V lookup: CDR1 MNHEY, CDR2 SVGAGI. CDR3 protein: CASSRDREGGEQYF. The CDR3 DNA reads as TGTGCCAGCAGCCGTGACAGGGAGGGTGGCGAGCAGTACTTC.

The chain uses TRBV18 and TRBJ1-1; D is unclear. Trimming left V 3 bases short and J 3 bases short, with 8 bases between. The CDR3 consists of 13 residues. Germline V gene lookup returns CDR1 KGHSH and CDR2 LQKENI. The CDR3 protein is CASSPTMDTEAFF. The CDR3 coding sequence is TGTGCCAGCTCACCGACCATGGACACTGAAGCTTTCTTT.

At least ten counts were recorded for this clonotype. This chain joins TRBV4-1 and TRBJ1-1; D possibly corresponds to TRBD1 (5 bases). The V end lost 0 bases, the J end lost 1 base, and 21 bases lay between the germline ends. CDR1 and CDR2 from the germline V gene are MGHRA and YSYEKL. The CDR3 spans 19 residues. The CDR3 nucleotides are TGCGCCAGCAGCCAAGATAGGCTAGATCTGGGACGGACGAACACTGAAGCTTTCTTT. The encoded protein is CASSQDRLDLGRTNTEAFF.

The sample holds many counts of this clonotype. The chain is built from TRBV7-9 and TRBJ2-3; D gene ambiguous. The CDR3 contains 14 residues. Germline assignment: CDR1 SEHNR and CDR2 FQNEAQ (reference sequence). Trimming pared 1 base from V and 5 bases from J, leaving 10 bases between. The CDR3 nucleotides are TGTGCCAGCAGCTTAGGAGAGTTTAGAGATACGCAGTATTTT. Its protein is CASSLGEFRDTQYF.

In this sample, this clonotype turned up many times. The chain joins TRBV4-2 to TRBJ2-2; 7 bases line up with TRBD2. The V gene end was trimmed by 5 bases and the J gene end by 4 bases; junction bases not matched to a gene: 7. CDR1 is LGHNA, CDR2 YNFKEQ, per germline. This CDR3 is built from 15 residues. The CDR3 loop is CASSYLADFTGELFF. CDR3 DNA sequence: TGTGCCAGCAGCTACCTAGCGGACTTCACCGGGGAGCTGTTTTTT.

The chain uses TRBV7-2 and TRBJ2-1; 9 positions match TRBD1. J gave up 7 bases and V 4 bases, and 5 bases lay outside the gene matches. The CDR3 is 14 residues long. Looked up from germline, CDR1 is SGHTA and CDR2 is FQGNSA. This CDR3 reads CASSSGTGTNEQFF. In DNA form, the CDR3 reads TGTGCCAGCAGCTCGGGGACAGGGACGAATGAGCAGTTCTTC.

This clonotype was counted ten times or more. The chain links TRBV18 to TRBJ1-2, with TRBD1 matching over 8 bases. The V segment lost 3 bases and the J segment 8 bases; nucleotides outside the gene matches: 5. Germline lookup yields CDR1 KGHSH and CDR2 LQKENI. The CDR3 extends over 13 amino acids. This CDR3 is CASSPQGAKGYTF. DNA of the CDR3: TGTGCCAGCTCACCCCAGGGGGCGAAAGGCTACACCTTC.

V usage is TRBV30 and J usage is TRBJ1-3; possible D gene TRBD1, 5 bases. The CDR3 runs to 13 residues. V lost 8 bases to trimming and J lost 0 bases, with 11 bases between them. Germline lookup yields CDR1 GTSNPN and CDR2 SVGIG (reference sequence). The CDR3 nucleotides read TGTGCCGGGGCCAGTACCTCTGGAAACACCATATATTTT. Amino acid sequence: CAGASTSGNTIYF.

This clonotype turned up a few times. This chain connects TRBV13 to TRBJ2-2, with 12 bases lining up with TRBD1. Germline trimming cut 10 bases from V and 6 bases from J; bases unmatched to any gene: 6. CDR1 PRHDT and CDR2 FYEKMQ come from the germline V gene (reference sequence). The CDR3 spans 14 residues. The CDR3 DNA reads TGTGCCACCGGGACAGGGGGCTCCCCCGGGGAGCTGTTTTTT. It translates to CATGTGGSPGELFF.

The chain recombines TRBV6-1 with TRBJ1-1; TRBD1 is a possible D gene (5 bases). Germline V lookup: CDR1 MNHNS, CDR2 SASEGT. The CDR3 length is 14 residues. Trimming removed 2 bases from V and 5 bases from J, with 12 bases in between. The CDR3 reads CASSERSRGTEAFF. In nucleotides, the CDR3 is TGTGCCAGCAGTGAACGGTCAAGGGGAACTGAAGCTTTCTTT.

This clonotype was found a few times. This sequence joins TRBV12-3 or TRBV12-4 and TRBJ2-7; 7 bases map to TRBD1. V lost 8 bases, J lost 0 bases, and 7 bases stayed unmatched. CDR3 length equals 14 residues. The CDR3 loop reads CASGHRDSSYEQYF. The DNA for the CDR3 is TGTGCCAGCGGCCACCGGGACAGCTCCTACGAGCAGTACTTC.

This clonotype was seen once. The V call is TRBV7-2, the J call TRBJ2-3, with D unclear. V lost 5 bases and J lost 1, with 10 bases in between. In germline, CDR1 is SGHTA, CDR2 FQGNSA. This CDR3 region has 14 residues. In DNA, the CDR3 is TGTGCCAGCAGCCTAAGTCCTGGCACAGATACGCAGTATTTT. This translates into CASSLSPGTDTQYF.

This clonotype was counted at least ten times. The rearrangement links TRBV13 to TRBJ2-7; no clear D. There are 16 residues in the CDR3. V gave up 0 bases and J gave up 0 bases, with 12 bases separating them. Per the germline V gene, CDR1 is PRHDT and CDR2 is FYEKMQ (reference sequence). For the CDR3, the DNA is TGTGCCAGCAGCTTAGGCCCGGGTTCCCCCTCCTACGAGCAGTACTTC. Its protein is CASSLGPGSPSYEQYF. The full variable domain, rest sourced from reference TRBV13 and TRBJ2-7, is AAGVIQSPRHLIKEKRETATLKCYPIPRHDTVYWYQQGPGQDPQFLISFYEKMQSDKGSIPDRFSAQQFSDYHSELNMSSLELGDSALYFCASSLGPGSPSYEQYFGPGTRLTVT.

V usage is TRBV7-2 and J usage is TRBJ2-4; a weak D match, TRBD2 (5 bases). V lost 5 bases to trimming and J lost 7 bases, with 15 bases between them. There are 14 residues in the CDR3. The germline V gene has CDR1 SGHTA and CDR2 FQGNSA. CDR3: CASSPLGSGNIQYF. The CDR3 coding sequence is TGTGCCAGCAGCCCCCTGGGATCGGGGAACATTCAGTACTTC. Complete variable domain (other parts from reference TRBV7-2 and TRBJ2-4): GAGVSQSPSNKVTEKGKDVELRCDPISGHTALYWYRQSLGQGLEFLIYFQGNSAPDKSGLPSDRFSAERTGGSVSTLTIQRTQQEDSAVYLCASSPLGSGNIQYFGAGTRLSVL.

This clonotype has just a few counts. The gene calls are TRBV7-2 and TRBJ1-1; D gene uncertain. Between the trimmed V and J ends, which lost 2 bases and 11 bases, there was a span of 12 bases. The CDR3 extends over 12 amino acids. Per germline, CDR1 SGHTA and CDR2 FQGNSA. The CDR3 region is CASSLSGFGAFF. In nucleotides, the CDR3 is TGTGCCAGCAGCTTATCCGGGTTTGGGGCTTTCTTT.

This clonotype was counted at least ten times. The chain combines TRBV7-6 with TRBJ2-3; the D is unclear. Per the germline V gene, CDR1 is SGHVS and CDR2 is FNYEAQ. V was trimmed by 6 bases and J by 6 bases, leaving 10 bases between them. The CDR3 has 12 amino acids. CDR3 in amino acids: CASSTTSDTQYF. The CDR3 DNA follows: TGTGCCAGCAGTACCACAAGCGATACGCAGTATTTT.

This clonotype was found many times. The chain is built from TRBV7-2 and TRBJ1-3; D possibly corresponds to TRBD1 (6 bases). Looked up from germline, CDR1 is SGHTA and CDR2 is FQGNSA. The CDR3 is 12 amino acids. Trimming stripped 4 bases from V and 14 bases from J, with 15 bases between. The CDR3 sequence is CASSSLNGQLYF. Here the CDR3 DNA reads TGTGCCAGCAGCTCTCTTAATGGACAGCTATATTTT.